Reported below is one T cell receptor beta chain. Its antigen is currently unknown. The assay was immunoSEQ multiplex PCR, and TCRdb's table has in-frame clones only and misses some. The sample lists around 65,000 clones, 70% to 90% occurring once. The CDR3 is made up of 17 amino acids. Between the trimmed V and J ends, which lost 1 base and 3 bases, there was a span of 18 bases. The germline V gene has CDR1 SGHTA and CDR2 FQGNSA. This sample's time point: cycle 4 day 1 (C4D1), after five to seven weeks of nivolumab. Brentuximab vedotin exposure varied among the patients, all of whom had relapsed after autologous stem cell transplantation. These data come from a study of PD-1 blockade in classical Hodgkin lymphoma. Overall study context: Patients were infused with nivolumab 3 mg/kg every 2 weeks.

Overall study results and limits: The authors excluded patients who started nivolumab under 1 year after ASCT. Patients with a complete response exhibited baseline diversity comparable to newly diagnosed patients. A reduction in baseline TCR diversity was reportedly seen in newly diagnosed patients relative to healthy donors.

Specimen: peripheral blood mononuclear cells (PBMCs), collected before the fourth cycle of nivolumab. V gene TRBV7-2 combines with J gene TRBJ1-1, with D perhaps matching TRBD1 (5 bases). This TCR was recovered from a human donor with classical Hodgkin lymphoma. The CDR3: CASSLGGRVRMDTEAFF. CDR3 bases: TGTGCCAGCAGCTTAGGGGGCAGGGTTCGGATGGACACTGAAGCTTTCTTT. Full variable domain (missing parts from reference TRBV7-2 and TRBJ1-1): GAGVSQSPSNKVTEKGKDVELRCDPISGHTALYWYRQSLGQGLEFLIYFQGNSAPDKSGLPSDRFSAERTGGSVSTLTIQRTQQEDSAVYLCASSLGGRVRMDTEAFFGQGTRLTVV.